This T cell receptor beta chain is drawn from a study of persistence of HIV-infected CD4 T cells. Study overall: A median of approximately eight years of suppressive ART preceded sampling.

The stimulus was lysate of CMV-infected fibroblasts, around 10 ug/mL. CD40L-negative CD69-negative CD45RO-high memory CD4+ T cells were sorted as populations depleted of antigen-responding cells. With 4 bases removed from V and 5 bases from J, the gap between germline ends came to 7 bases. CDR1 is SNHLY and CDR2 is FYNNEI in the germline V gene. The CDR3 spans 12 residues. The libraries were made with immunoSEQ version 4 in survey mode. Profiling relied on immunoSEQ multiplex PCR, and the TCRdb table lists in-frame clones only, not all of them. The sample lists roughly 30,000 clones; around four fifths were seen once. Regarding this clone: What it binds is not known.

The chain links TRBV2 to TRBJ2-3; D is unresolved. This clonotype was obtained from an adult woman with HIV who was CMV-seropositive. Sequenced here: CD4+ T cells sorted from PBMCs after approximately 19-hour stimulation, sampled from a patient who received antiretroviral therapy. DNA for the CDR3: TGTGCCAGCAGTGCAGTAGGAGATACGCAGTATTTT. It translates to CASSAVGDTQYF.